The clone carrying this TCR beta chain was seen many times. Its matching antigen is unknown. The data stem from a study of read filtering for tumor transcriptome and immune sequencing. On the study more broadly: Revised staging placed fewer than ten patients in R-ISS I, 15 to 20 in II, 7 in III.

At the time of active disease, bone marrow was collected from every patient. Study results and caveats: IR-seq captured clonotypes deeper and more reliably than RNA-seq. IR-seq and RNA-seq agreed better without single-read clonotypes.

The library was built from about 400 ng RNA with molecular barcoded adaptors for alpha/delta and beta/gamma chains. One entry per CDR3 protein, called by TCRdb with MiXCR from the reads. The table has around 29,000 distinct CDR3 sequences, over 13% seen once. V dropped 2 bases and J dropped 4 bases, with 6 bases sitting between them. The CDR3 is made up of 13 amino acids. CDR1 is MDHEN and CDR2 is SYDVKM in the germline V gene. This receptor was identified in a donor over 35 with multiple myeloma. The material sequenced was a population of CD138-negative cells sorted from bone marrow. V gene TRBV28 combines with J gene TRBJ2-1; no clear D. CDR3 sequence reads: CASSLGFYNEQFF. CDR3 sequence (DNA): TGTGCCAGCAGTTTAGGGTTTTACAATGAGCAGTTCTTC.